Each of the 10 T cell receptor beta chains below was sequenced from the same sample in a study of siplizumab effects on memory and regulatory T cells (dated by TCRdb to the late 2010s). Library creation used the immunoSEQ multiplex PCR assay. Sourced from immuneACCESS, this table was stored by TCRdb with only in-frame sequences that have V and J called. A share of the clones is absent; for the studies checked, an unresolved V gene accounts for under half, and the remainder has no known explanation. This sample comprises about 100,000 clones, about 91% of them detected only once. Jointly, the top ten make up 0.15% of the sample. Sequenced: CD4+ T cells sorted from blood. The receptors come from a human donor in good health.

V gene TRBV2 combines with J gene TRBJ2-1; TRBD2 aligns across 9 bases. Germline V gene data show CDR1 as SNHLY and CDR2 as FYNNEI. The CDR3 extends over 15 amino acids. V was pared by 6 bases and J by 1 base, with 4 bases of the junction left unmatched. The CDR3: CASRSTSGSYNEQFF. The CDR3 nucleotides read TGTGCCAGCAGATCGACTAGCGGATCCTACAATGAGCAGTTCTTC.

The chain has TRBV4-2 and TRBJ2-2, with 10 bases fitting TRBD2. The CDR3 is 18 residues long. The trim removed 5 bases at V and 4 bases at J, leaving 13 bases unmatched. The germline V gene encodes CDR1 LGHNA and CDR2 YNFKEQ. The CDR3 coding sequence is TGTGCCAGCAGCTTAAGTAGCGGGGGGACTCCGACCACCGGGGAGCTGTTTTTT. It is translated as CASSLSSGGTPTTGELFF.

The sample holds a few counts of this clone. The chain couples TRBV5-3 to TRBJ1-6; maybe TRBD1 (5 bases). TRBV5-3 is assigned to the ORF class and has an uncertain function. The CDR3 extends over 15 amino acids. Trimming left V 4 bases short and J 3 bases short, with 11 bases between. The CDR3 spells CARSVTGGYNSPLHF. CDR3 nucleotide sequence: TGTGCCAGAAGCGTAACTGGGGGCTATAATTCACCCCTCCACTTT.

This rearrangement joins TRBV10-2 to TRBJ2-7; 9 bases are a match to TRBD2. With 8 bases clipped from V and 7 bases from J, the junction kept 9 bases outside the gene matches. This CDR3 is 13 amino acids long. CDR1 is WSHSY, CDR2 SAAADI, per germline. CDR3 loop: CASASGDSREQYF. The CDR3 DNA sequence: TGCGCCAGCGCTAGCGGGGATTCGAGGGAGCAGTACTTC.

This clone appeared a few times. The sample holds other DNA sequences that translate to the same CDR3. The genes are TRBV28 and TRBJ1-1; D may be TRBD1 (5 bases). Between the trimmed V and J ends, which lost 2 bases and 5 bases, there was a span of 6 bases. This CDR3 is 12 amino acids long. Germline CDR1 MDHEN, CDR2 SYDVKM. DNA of the CDR3: TGTGCCAGCAGTTTACGGGGGACTGAAGCTTTCTTT. Translated, it gives CASSLRGTEAFF.

This clone is a singleton in its sample. The rearrangement joins TRBV12-5 to TRBJ2-3; 9 bases map to TRBD2. With 8 bases clipped from V and 3 bases from J, the junction kept 6 bases outside the gene matches. Germline V gene data show CDR1 as LGHNT and CDR2 as FRNRAP. CDR3 length: 14 residues. This CDR3 reads CASLSSGETDTQYF. CDR3 nucleotide sequence: TGTGCTAGTCTATCTAGCGGGGAAACAGATACGCAGTATTTT.

The rearrangement links TRBV9 to TRBJ2-3; a weak D match, TRBD1 (6 bases). This CDR3 contains 13 residues. The ends were cut back, 3 bases at V and 4 bases at J, with 9 bases in the middle. Germline V gene sequence: CDR1 SGDLS, CDR2 YYNGEE. CDR3 in amino acids: CASSDRASDTQYF. The CDR3 DNA sequence: TGTGCCAGCAGCGACAGGGCGTCAGATACGCAGTATTTT.

The rearrangement joins TRBV30 to TRBJ1-1; the D gene is possibly TRBD1 (5 bases). CDR3 length equals 13 residues. CDR1 GTSNPN and CDR2 SVGIG come from the germline V gene (reference sequence). V was clipped by 0 bases and J by 4 bases, with 9 bases between them. CDR3 residues: CAWSVTQGTEAFF. The CDR3 DNA sequence: TGTGCCTGGAGTGTAACGCAGGGCACTGAAGCTTTCTTT.

Comment on this clone: One end of the junction varies from germline; a read error may be responsible. V and J are TRBV30 and TRBJ2-2; 8 positions agree with TRBD1. This CDR3 is 15 amino acids long. Germline lookup yields CDR1 GTSNPN and CDR2 SVGIG (reference sequence). CDR3 bases: TGTGCCTGGGCTAAGACAGGGGACATTTCCCGGGAGCTGTCTTTT. Amino acids: CAWAKTGDISRELSF.

V is TRBV29-1 and J is TRBJ1-1; no clear D. V lost 4 bases and J lost 0, with 24 bases in between. This CDR3 region has 18 residues. Looked up from germline, CDR1 is SQVTM and CDR2 is ANQGSEA. For the CDR3, the DNA is TGCAGCGTTGGACAAGGTAGAGGGCTCCACTCCATGAACACTGAAGCTTTCTTT. This translates into CSVGQGRGLHSMNTEAFF.